The 19 T cell receptor beta chains reported below all come from one sample, sequenced in a study of human T cells and chemical hapten exposure. Stated time point: patch test 2, 6 weeks after DPC sensitization. The treatment denotes: therapeutic diphenylcyclopropenone sensitization with weekly scalp DPC. TCRdb fed the RACE reads into MiXCR, producing one record per CDR3 protein. The repertoire holds about 110,000 distinct CDR3 sequences, with 9.2% as singletons. The sequenced sample was whole blood, obtained in connection with sensitization to the hapten diphenylcyclopropenone (DPC). All receptors come from a woman aged 40 to 50 with alopecia areata. Some clones in this sample may be carry-over from other donors' samples.

There are many counts of this clonotype. The J gene is TRBJ1-5, the V gene TRBV6-1; D ambiguous. Germline lookup yields CDR1 MNHNS and CDR2 SASEGT. Trimming stripped 8 bases from V and 3 bases from J, with 17 bases between. The CDR3 consists of 15 residues. CDR3: CASLTGGEYNQPQHF. As DNA, the CDR3 is TGTGCCAGCCTAACGGGCGGGGAGTACAATCAGCCCCAGCATTTT.

CDR3 region: CASSQSDTGTVDNEQFF. Here the CDR3 DNA reads TGCGCCAGCAGTCAATCTGATACAGGGACGGTAGATAATGAGCAGTTCTTC. The chain joins TRBV23-1 to TRBJ2-1, with D possibly being TRBD1 (6 bases). TRBV23-1 is known as an ORF, though its function is uncertain. With 0 bases removed from V and 7 bases from J, the gap between germline ends came to 19 bases. The CDR3 consists of 17 residues.

This clonotype was seen more than once but under ten times. The rearrangement uses TRBV11-2 and TRBJ2-2; tentatively, D is TRBD2 (6 bases). The CDR3 runs to 16 residues. Germline V CDR1 and CDR2: SGHAT, FQNNGV. V lost 5 bases, J lost 5 bases, and 18 bases lay in between. The CDR3 protein is CASSPPEWGDTGELFF. DNA for the CDR3: TGTGCCAGCAGCCCACCCGAATGGGGGGATACCGGGGAGCTGTTTTTT.

This clonotype was found many times. V usage is TRBV3-1 and J usage is TRBJ1-1, with 7 bases lining up with TRBD1. Germline lookup yields CDR1 LGHDT and CDR2 YNNKEL (reference sequence). CDR3 length: 15 residues. V trimming: 1 base; J trimming: 8 bases; junction bases outside the gene matches: 10. This chain's CDR3 is CASSQVRGQIGEAFF. DNA for the CDR3: TGTGCCAGCAGCCAAGTAAGGGGACAGATCGGAGAAGCTTTCTTT.

There are many counts of this clonotype. The chain recombines TRBV12-3 or TRBV12-4 with TRBJ2-5, with 9 bases lining up with TRBD1. The ends lost 5 bases at V and 4 bases at J; junction bases unmatched: 8. The CDR3 runs 15 residues. The CDR3: CASSSGQGRPETQYF. The CDR3 DNA sequence: TGTGCCAGCAGTAGCGGACAGGGGCGTCCAGAGACCCAGTACTTC.

This clonotype was detected many times. The chain couples TRBV7-9 to TRBJ2-3; 7 bases line up with TRBD2. Trimming at V came to 2 bases and at J to 3 bases, leaving 5 bases not matched to a gene. The CDR3 is made up of 15 amino acids. The germline gives CDR1 SEHNR, CDR2 FQNEAQ (reference sequence). The CDR3 loop is CASSLRGDGTDTQYF. Written as DNA, the CDR3 is TGTGCCAGCAGCTTACGGGGGGATGGGACAGATACGCAGTATTTT.

This chain connects TRBV6-5 to TRBJ1-1; D is ambiguous. Germline assignment: CDR1 MNHEY and CDR2 SVGAGI. V lost 0 bases to trimming and J lost 0 bases, with 17 bases between them. The length of the CDR3 is 18 residues. This CDR3 is CASSYSAGFVRMNTEAFF. The CDR3 region has the DNA TGTGCCAGCAGTTACTCGGCAGGATTCGTAAGAATGAACACTGAAGCTTTCTTT.

The chain has TRBV7-2 and TRBJ2-4; TRBD1 matches at 7 bases. V lost 1 base, J lost 7 bases, and 7 bases stayed unmatched. This CDR3 contains 15 residues. CDR1 is SGHTA and CDR2 is FQGNSA in the germline V gene. The CDR3 protein is CASSLVGGERNIQYF. CDR3 in DNA: TGTGCCAGCAGCTTAGTAGGGGGCGAGAGGAACATTCAGTACTTC.

This clonotype was observed many times. The chain combines TRBV7-6 with TRBJ1-4; D ambiguous. The CDR3 runs to 14 residues. Germline CDR1 is SGHVS and CDR2 is FNYEAQ. The V end lost 1 base, the J end lost 4 bases, and 7 bases lay between the germline ends. In nucleotides, the CDR3 is TGTGCCAGCAGCTTAGGTCAGAATAATGAAAAACTGTTTTTT. Residues: CASSLGQNNEKLFF.

A few counts support this clonotype. The chain employs TRBV7-2 and TRBJ1-5; D is unresolved. The CDR3 is made up of 14 amino acids. Germline CDR1 is SGHTA and CDR2 is FQGNSA. Trimming stripped 3 bases from V and 0 bases from J, with 6 bases between. The CDR3: CASSFAPSNQPQHF. The CDR3 DNA sequence: TGTGCCAGCAGCTTCGCGCCTAGCAATCAGCCCCAGCATTTT.

Many counts were recorded for this clonotype. The J gene is TRBJ2-3, the V gene TRBV6-1, with D unresolved. CDR3 length: 13 amino acids. The V and J ends lost 3 bases and 2 bases respectively, with 6 bases between them. CDR1 is MNHNS, CDR2 SASEGT, per germline. The CDR3 is CASSDWVTDTQYF. CDR3 DNA: TGTGCCAGCAGTGACTGGGTCACAGATACGCAGTATTTT.

The rearrangement uses TRBV4-1 and TRBJ1-1; TRBD1 might be the D (5 bases). The germline gives CDR1 MGHRA, CDR2 YSYEKL. The CDR3 is 14 amino acids. V was shortened by 1 base and J by 6 bases, with 12 bases between the two germline ends. The CDR3 protein is CASSQVWGGAEAFF. Here the CDR3 DNA reads TGCGCCAGCAGCCAAGTATGGGGAGGGGCTGAAGCTTTCTTT.

The chain recombines TRBV11-2 with TRBJ2-3; tentatively, D is TRBD1 (7 bases). CDR3 size: 12 residues. Germline assignment: CDR1 SGHAT and CDR2 FQNNGV. The V end lost 8 bases, the J end lost 6 bases, and 12 bases lay between the germline ends. As DNA, the CDR3 is TGTGCCAGCCTTCAGGGGGGCGATACGCAGTATTTT. It is translated as CASLQGGDTQYF.

This clonotype showed up many times. The chain combines TRBV20-1 with TRBJ2-7; 7 nucleotides align to TRBD1. CDR3 size: 13 residues. V trimming: 6 bases; J trimming: 2 bases; junction bases outside the gene matches: 7. Looked up from germline, CDR1 is DFQATT and CDR2 is SNEGSKA (reference sequence). Here the CDR3 DNA reads TGCAGTGCAACCCCGGGACAGACCTACGAGCAGTACTTC. Protein: CSATPGQTYEQYF.

This clonotype was recorded at least ten times. The chain is built from TRBV11-2 and TRBJ2-3; D is perhaps TRBD1 (5 bases). The germline V gene has CDR1 SGHAT and CDR2 FQNNGV. This CDR3 comprises 14 residues. The V gene lost 5 bases and the J gene lost 4 bases, with 13 bases spanning the gap. The CDR3 nucleotides are TGTGCCAGCAGCCTGGGGCGAACTGCAGATACGCAGTATTTT. This translates into CASSLGRTADTQYF. Full variable domain (remainder filled in from reference TRBV11-2 and TRBJ2-3): EAGVAQSPRYKIIEKRQSVAFWCNPISGHATLYWYQQILGQGPKLLIQFQNNGVVDDSQLPKDRFSAERLKGVDSTLKIQPAKLEDSAVYLCASSLGRTADTQYFGPGTRLTVL.

The rearrangement uses TRBV7-6 and TRBJ2-3; 9 nucleotides align to TRBD1. The V and J ends lost 4 bases and 2 bases, in that order; junction bases with no gene match: 7. CDR1 and CDR2 (germline): SGHVS, FNYEAQ. The CDR3 extends over 16 amino acids. The CDR3 nucleotides read TGTGCCAGCAGCTCCCTCCGGGACAGGGACACAGATACGCAGTATTTT. Encoded protein: CASSSLRDRDTDTQYF.

In this sample, this clonotype turned up many times. The chain employs TRBV7-2 and TRBJ2-5, with 12 positions matching TRBD2. CDR1 is SGHTA, CDR2 FQGNSA, per germline. The CDR3 sequence is 16 residues long. Losses at the gene ends were 1 base for V and 8 bases for J; bases not matched to a gene: 8. CDR3 amino acids: CASSLGLETSGGTQYF. CDR3 nucleotides: TGTGCCAGCAGCTTAGGATTGGAGACTAGCGGGGGAACCCAGTACTTC.

This clonotype has only one observation. V gene TRBV6-1 combines with J gene TRBJ2-6; TRBD1 matches 9 bases. The J segment lost 0 bases and the V segment lost 7 bases, leaving 4 bases of the junction unmatched. The germline gives CDR1 MNHNS, CDR2 SASEGT. The CDR3 loop spans 16 amino acids. The CDR3 sequence: CASIGQGSSGANVLTF. CDR3 nucleotide sequence: TGTGCCAGCATCGGACAGGGGAGCTCTGGGGCCAACGTCCTGACTTTC.

CDR3 loop: CASSYLGLSAGNEQFF. For the CDR3, the DNA is TGTGCCAGCAGTTACTTAGGGCTTTCAGCGGGCAATGAGCAGTTCTTC. V is TRBV6-2 or TRBV6-3 and J is TRBJ2-1, with D perhaps TRBD2 (6 bases). V was clipped by 1 base and J by 6 bases, with 16 bases between them. Germline lookup yields CDR1 MNHEY and CDR2 SVGEGT. This CDR3 region has 16 residues.